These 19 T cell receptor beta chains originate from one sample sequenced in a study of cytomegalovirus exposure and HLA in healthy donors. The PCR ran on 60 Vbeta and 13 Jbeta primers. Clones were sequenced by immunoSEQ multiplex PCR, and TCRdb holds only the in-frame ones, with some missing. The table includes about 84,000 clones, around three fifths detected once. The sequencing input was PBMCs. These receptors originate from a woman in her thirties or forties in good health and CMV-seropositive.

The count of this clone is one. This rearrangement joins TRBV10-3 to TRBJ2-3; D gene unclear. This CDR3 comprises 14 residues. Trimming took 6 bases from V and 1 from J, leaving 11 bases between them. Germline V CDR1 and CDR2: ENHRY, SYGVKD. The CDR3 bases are TGTGCCATCAGCTACTCACTTGGCACAGATACGCAGTATTTT. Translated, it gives CAISYSLGTDTQYF.

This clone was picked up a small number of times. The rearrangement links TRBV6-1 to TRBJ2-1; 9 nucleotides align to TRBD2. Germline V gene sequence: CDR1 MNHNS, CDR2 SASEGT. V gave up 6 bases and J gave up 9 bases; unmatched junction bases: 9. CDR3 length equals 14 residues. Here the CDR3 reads CASRGPAREGEQFF. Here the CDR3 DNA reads TGTGCCAGCAGGGGACCGGCGCGGGAGGGTGAGCAGTTCTTC.

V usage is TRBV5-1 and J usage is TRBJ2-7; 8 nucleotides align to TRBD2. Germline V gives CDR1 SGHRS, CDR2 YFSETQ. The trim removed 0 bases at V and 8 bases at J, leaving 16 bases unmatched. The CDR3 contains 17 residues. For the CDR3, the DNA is TGCGCCAGCAGCTTGGGAGGGGGGCGGGAGGCCGGATTGAAGCAGTACTTC. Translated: CASSLGGGREAGLKQYF.

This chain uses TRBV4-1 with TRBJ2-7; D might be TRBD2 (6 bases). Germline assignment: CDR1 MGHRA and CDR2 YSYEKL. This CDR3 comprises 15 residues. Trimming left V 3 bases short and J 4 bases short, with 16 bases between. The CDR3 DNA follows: TGCGCCAGCAGCCACATGAAGTCCGGGACTTACGAGCAGTACTTC. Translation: CASSHMKSGTYEQYF.

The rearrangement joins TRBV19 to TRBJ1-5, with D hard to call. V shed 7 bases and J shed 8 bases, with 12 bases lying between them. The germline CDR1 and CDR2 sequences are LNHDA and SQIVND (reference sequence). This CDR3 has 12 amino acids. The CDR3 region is CASTNWEEPQHF. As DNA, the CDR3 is TGTGCCAGTACCAATTGGGAGGAGCCCCAGCATTTT.

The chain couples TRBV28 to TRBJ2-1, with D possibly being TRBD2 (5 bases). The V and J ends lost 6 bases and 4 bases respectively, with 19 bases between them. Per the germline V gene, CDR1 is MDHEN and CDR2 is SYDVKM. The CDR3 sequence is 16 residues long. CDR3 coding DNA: TGTGCCAGCAGGGCGAGGGTGGTAGCCTCTTACAATGAGCAGTTCTTC. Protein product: CASRARVVASYNEQFF.

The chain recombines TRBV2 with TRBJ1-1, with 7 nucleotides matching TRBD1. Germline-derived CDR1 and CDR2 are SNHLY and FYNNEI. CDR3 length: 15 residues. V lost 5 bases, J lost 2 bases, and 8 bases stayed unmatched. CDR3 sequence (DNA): TGTGCCAGCAGTTCACGGACAGGCCCCAACACTGAAGCTTTCTTT. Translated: CASSSRTGPNTEAFF.

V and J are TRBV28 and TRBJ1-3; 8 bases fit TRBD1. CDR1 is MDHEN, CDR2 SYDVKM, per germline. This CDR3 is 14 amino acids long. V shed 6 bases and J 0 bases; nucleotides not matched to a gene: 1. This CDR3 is CASRTGGSGNTIYF. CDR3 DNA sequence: TGTGCCAGCAGAACAGGGGGCTCTGGAAACACCATATATTTT.

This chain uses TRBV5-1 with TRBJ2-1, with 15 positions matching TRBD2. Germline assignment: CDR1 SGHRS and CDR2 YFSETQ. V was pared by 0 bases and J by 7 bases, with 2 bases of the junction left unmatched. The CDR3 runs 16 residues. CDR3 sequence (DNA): TGCGCCAGCAGCTTGGTTGGGACTAGCGGGAGGAATGAGCAGTTCTTC. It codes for CASSLVGTSGRNEQFF. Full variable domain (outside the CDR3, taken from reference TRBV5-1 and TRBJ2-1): KAGVTQTPRYLIKTRGQQVTLSCSPISGHRSVSWYQQTPGQGLQFLFEYFSETQRNKGNFPGRFSGRQFSNSRSEMNVSTLELGDSALYLCASSLVGTSGRNEQFFGPGTRLTVL.

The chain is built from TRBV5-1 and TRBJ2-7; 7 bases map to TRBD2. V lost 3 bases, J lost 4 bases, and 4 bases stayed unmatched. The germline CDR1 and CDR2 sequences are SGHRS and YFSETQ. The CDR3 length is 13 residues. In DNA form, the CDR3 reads TGCGCCAGCAGCTGGGGGGGATCGTACGAGCAGTACTTC. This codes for CASSWGGSYEQYF. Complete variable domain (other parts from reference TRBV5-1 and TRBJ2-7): KAGVTQTPRYLIKTRGQQVTLSCSPISGHRSVSWYQQTPGQGLQFLFEYFSETQRNKGNFPGRFSGRQFSNSRSEMNVSTLELGDSALYLCASSWGGSYEQYFGPGTRLTVT.

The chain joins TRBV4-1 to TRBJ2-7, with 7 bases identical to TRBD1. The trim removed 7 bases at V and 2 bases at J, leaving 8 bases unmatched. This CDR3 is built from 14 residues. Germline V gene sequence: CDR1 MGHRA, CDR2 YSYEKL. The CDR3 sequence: CASTLARGTYEQYF. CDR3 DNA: TGCGCCAGCACCCTCGCCAGGGGGACCTACGAGCAGTACTTC.

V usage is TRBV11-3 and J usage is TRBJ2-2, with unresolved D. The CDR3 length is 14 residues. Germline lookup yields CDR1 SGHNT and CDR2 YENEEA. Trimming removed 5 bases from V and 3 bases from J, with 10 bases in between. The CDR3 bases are TGTGCCAGCAGCCAGAATGGTCACACCGGGGAGCTGTTTTTT. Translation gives CASSQNGHTGELFF.

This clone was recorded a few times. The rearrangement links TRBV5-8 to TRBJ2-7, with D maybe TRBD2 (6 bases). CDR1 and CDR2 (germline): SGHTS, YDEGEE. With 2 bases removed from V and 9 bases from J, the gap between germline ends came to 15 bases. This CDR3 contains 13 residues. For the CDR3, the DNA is TGTGCCAGCAGCTTAGGTCCGGGGGACCGGCAGTACTTC. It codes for CASSLGPGDRQYF.

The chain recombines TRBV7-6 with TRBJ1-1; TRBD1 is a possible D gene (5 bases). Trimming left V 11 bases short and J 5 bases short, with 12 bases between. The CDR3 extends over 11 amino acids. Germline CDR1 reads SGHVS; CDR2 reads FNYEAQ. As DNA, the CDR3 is TGTGCCGTGCTGGGGGGGACTGAAGCTTTCTTT. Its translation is CAVLGGTEAFF.

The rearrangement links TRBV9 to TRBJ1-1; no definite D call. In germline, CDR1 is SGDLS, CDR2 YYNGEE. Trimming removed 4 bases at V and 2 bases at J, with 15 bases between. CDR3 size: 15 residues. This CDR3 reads CASSLAPTRNTEAFF. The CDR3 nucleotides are TGTGCCAGCAGCTTAGCCCCTACCCGCAACACTGAAGCTTTCTTT.

The CDR3, as DNA: TGTGCCAGCAGCTTGGGCGGGACCGCGCGGTCTGAGCAGTTCTTC. This gives the protein CASSLGGTARSEQFF. The chain recombines TRBV7-3 with TRBJ2-1; weak D call: TRBD2 (6 bases). This CDR3 has 15 amino acids. Deletions cut 3 bases from V and 9 bases from J, with 18 bases between. CDR1 SGHTA and CDR2 FQGTGA come from the germline V gene.

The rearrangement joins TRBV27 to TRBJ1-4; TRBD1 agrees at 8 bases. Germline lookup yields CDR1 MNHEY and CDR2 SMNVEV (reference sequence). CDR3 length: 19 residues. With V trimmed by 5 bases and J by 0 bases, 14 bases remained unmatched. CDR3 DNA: TGTGCCAGCAGTGGAGGACAGGGTGCTTCTAATACAACTAATGAAAAACTGTTTTTT. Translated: CASSGGQGASNTTNEKLFF.

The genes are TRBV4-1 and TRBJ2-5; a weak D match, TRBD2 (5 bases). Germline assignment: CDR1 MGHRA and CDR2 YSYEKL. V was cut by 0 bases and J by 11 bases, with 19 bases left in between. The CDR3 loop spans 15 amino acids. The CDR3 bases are TGCGCCAGCAGCCAAGATCTCAGCGGTGTTCGTGAGCAGTACTTC. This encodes CASSQDLSGVREQYF.

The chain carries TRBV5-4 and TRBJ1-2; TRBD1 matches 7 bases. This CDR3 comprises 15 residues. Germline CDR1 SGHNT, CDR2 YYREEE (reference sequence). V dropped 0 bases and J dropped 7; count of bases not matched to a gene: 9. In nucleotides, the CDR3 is TGTGCCAGCAGCTTGGCCCTGACAGGGAGTGGTGGCTACACCTTC. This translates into CASSLALTGSGGYTF. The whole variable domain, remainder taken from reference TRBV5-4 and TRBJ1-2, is ETGVTQSPTHLIKTRGQQVTLRCSSQSGHNTVSWYQQALGQGPQFIFQYYREEENGRGNFPPRFSGLQFPNYSSELNVNALELDDSALYLCASSLALTGSGGYTFGSGTRLTVV.